This entry is about one TCR beta chain. The sample belongs to a study of blood T cell repertoires in COVID-19. At the level of the study: PBMCs, B-cell-depleted T cells, or T cells provided the cDNA or gDNA that made up the material.

As processed by the authors: Nucleated cell counts were estimated from reference gene primer amplification. Sequencing used immunoSEQ multiplex PCR; TCRdb keeps in-frame clones, though not all of them. That table gives V, J and clone size, and the DNA gave D and trimming. The sample records some 78,000 clones, 70% to 90% being singletons. The CDR3 spans 15 residues. Germline V CDR1 and CDR2: SEHNR, FQNEAQ (reference sequence). The V gene lost 5 bases and the J gene lost 7 bases, with 18 bases spanning the gap. This clonotype originated in a man over 45 with active or convalescent COVID-19. Sequencing used peripheral blood. The chain carries TRBV7-9 and TRBJ1-5; tentatively, D is TRBD1 (5 bases). As DNA, the CDR3 is TGTGCCAGCAGCCACGACGGAGGGGCCTGGCAGCCCCAGCATTTT. It yields the protein CASSHDGGAWQPQHF.